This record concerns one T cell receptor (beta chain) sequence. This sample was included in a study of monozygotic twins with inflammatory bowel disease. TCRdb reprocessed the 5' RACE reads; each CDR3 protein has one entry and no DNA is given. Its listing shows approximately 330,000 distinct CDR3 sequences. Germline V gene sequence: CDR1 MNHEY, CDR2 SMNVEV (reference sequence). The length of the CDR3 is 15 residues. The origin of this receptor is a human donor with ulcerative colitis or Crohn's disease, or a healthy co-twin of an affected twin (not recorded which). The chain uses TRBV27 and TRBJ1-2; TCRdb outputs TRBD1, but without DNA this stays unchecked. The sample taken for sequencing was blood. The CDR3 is CASSYAPTGPYGYTF.